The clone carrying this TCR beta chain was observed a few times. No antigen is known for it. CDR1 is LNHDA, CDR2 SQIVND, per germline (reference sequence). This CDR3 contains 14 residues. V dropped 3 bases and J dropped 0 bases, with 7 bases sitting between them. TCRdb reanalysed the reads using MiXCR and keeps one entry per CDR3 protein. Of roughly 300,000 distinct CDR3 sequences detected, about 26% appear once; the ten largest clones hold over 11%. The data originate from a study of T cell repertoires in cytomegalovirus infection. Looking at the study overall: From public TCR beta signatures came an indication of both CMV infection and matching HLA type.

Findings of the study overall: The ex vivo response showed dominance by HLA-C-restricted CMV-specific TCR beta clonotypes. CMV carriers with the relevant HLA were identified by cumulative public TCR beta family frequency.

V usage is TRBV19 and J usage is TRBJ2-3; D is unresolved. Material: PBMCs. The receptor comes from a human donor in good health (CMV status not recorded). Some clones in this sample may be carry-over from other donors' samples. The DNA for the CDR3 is TGTGCCAGTAGTATTCGTGCTAGCACAGATACGCAGTATTTT. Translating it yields CASSIRASTDTQYF.